The source of this TCR beta chain is a study of follicular helper T cells after annual influenza vaccination. Whole-study context: Blood was drawn on days 0, 7 and 28 after vaccination.

Time point reported: 2015-2016 season, 7 days after influenza vaccination. Sequencing of TCRB used Survey level resolution. Data came from immunoSEQ multiplex PCR; TCRdb stores just in-frame clones and leaves some out. Of some 6,900 clones in the sample, approximately 80% were seen once. Trimming pared 5 bases from V and 7 bases from J, leaving 11 bases between. From germline, CDR1 is MNHEY and CDR2 SVGAGI. There are 12 residues in the CDR3. This specimen was CXCR5- memory CD4+ T cells sorted from blood, taken 7 days after influenza vaccination. The chain carries TRBV6-5 and TRBJ1-1, with D possibly matching TRBD1 (6 bases). The receptor was isolated from an adult who received the influenza vaccine. This CDR3 reads CASSGGQYEAFF. The CDR3 nucleotides read TGTGCCAGCAGTGGCGGACAGTATGAAGCTTTCTTT.